The 16 T cell receptor beta chains listed next were all sequenced from one sample in a study of chemoradiotherapy in HPV16-positive cancers. Clones were read by immunoSEQ multiplex PCR, and TCRdb kept only the in-frame ones, dropping some. The sample lists 25,000 to 30,000 clones, approximately 94% occurring once. This specimen was blood, taken from a patient who underwent chemoradiotherapy. Source of these receptors: a human donor with HPV-associated anogenital cancer.

The gene calls are TRBV30 and TRBJ2-2, with a weak D call TRBD2 (6 bases). Trimming stripped 1 base from V and 6 bases from J, with 15 bases between. Germline-derived CDR1 and CDR2 are GTSNPN and SVGIG (reference sequence). The CDR3 is made up of 15 amino acids. The CDR3 region has the DNA TGTGCCTGGAGTGCTGGCTGGAGGGATTCCGGGGAGCTGTTTTTT. This codes for CAWSAGWRDSGELFF. The full variable domain, its missing parts supplied by reference TRBV30 and TRBJ2-2, is SQTIHQWPATLVQPVGSPLSLECTVEGTSNPNLYWYRQAAGRGLQLLFYSVGIGQISSEVPQNLSASRPQDRQFILSSKKLLLSDSGFYLCAWSAGWRDSGELFFGEGSRLTVL.

The chain is built from TRBV7-2 and TRBJ1-2; TRBD1 matches 7 bases. The junction had 8 bases not matched to a gene; V was cut back by 5 bases and J by 8 bases. CDR1 and CDR2 from the germline V gene are SGHTA and FQGNSA. This CDR3 is built from 13 residues. The DNA of the CDR3 is TGTGCCAGCAGCCCGCGACAGGGAGTAGGCTACACCTTC. Encoded protein: CASSPRQGVGYTF.

The chain uses TRBV5-1 and TRBJ2-3; D is perhaps TRBD2 (5 bases). CDR1 and CDR2 (germline): SGHRS, YFSETQ. The CDR3 length is 13 residues. Trimming removed 2 bases at V and 6 bases at J, with 10 bases between. CDR3 sequence reads: CASSFSADDTQYF. CDR3 nucleotides: TGCGCCAGCAGCTTTAGCGCGGATGATACGCAGTATTTT.

The chain employs TRBV30 and TRBJ1-4; no clear D. CDR1 is GTSNPN and CDR2 is SVGIG in the germline V gene (reference sequence). V dropped 5 bases and J dropped 7 bases, with 8 bases sitting between them. The CDR3 runs 11 residues. The CDR3: CAWGLGEKLFF. The CDR3 nucleotides are TGTGCCTGGGGGCTCGGTGAAAAACTGTTTTTT. The whole variable domain, filled in from reference TRBV30 and TRBJ1-4, reads SQTIHQWPATLVQPVGSPLSLECTVEGTSNPNLYWYRQAAGRGLQLLFYSVGIGQISSEVPQNLSASRPQDRQFILSSKKLLLSDSGFYLCAWGLGEKLFFGSGTQLSVL.

The CDR3 DNA reads as TGTGCCAGGCGTCTAGCGGGGGAGCCCTACGAGCAGTACTTC. The encoded protein is CARRLAGEPYEQYF. The chain is built from TRBV9 and TRBJ2-7; 10 positions agree with TRBD2. CDR1 and CDR2 (germline): SGDLS, YYNGEE. This CDR3 has 14 residues. V lost 8 bases, J lost 2 bases, and 7 bases stayed unmatched.

This clone was found once. The chain uses TRBV2 and TRBJ1-5; no definite D call. Germline CDR1 is SNHLY and CDR2 is FYNNEI. Trimming cost V 3 bases and J 1 base, with 7 bases left between them. This CDR3 region has 14 residues. The CDR3 DNA is TGTGCCAGCAGTGACGGTTGGAGCAATCAGCCCCAGCATTTT. This encodes CASSDGWSNQPQHF.

The J gene is TRBJ1-4, the V gene TRBV28; possibly TRBD1 for D (5 bases). The germline CDR1 and CDR2 sequences are MDHEN and SYDVKM. V was shortened by 2 bases and J by 0 bases, with 10 bases between the two germline ends. The CDR3 is 16 amino acids. CDR3 coding DNA: TGTGCCAGCAGTTTACACCGGGGCGCAACTAATGAAAAACTGTTTTTT. As protein: CASSLHRGATNEKLFF.

This clone was seen once. The rearrangement links TRBV29-1 to TRBJ1-1; 7 bases line up with TRBD1. V shed 7 bases and J 7 bases; nucleotides not matched to a gene: 12. CDR1 is SQVTM, CDR2 ANQGSEA, per germline. The CDR3 runs 13 residues. In DNA, the CDR3 is TGCAGCGCCTTCAGGGGGGCGAGAGGTGAAGCTTTCTTT. Amino acids: CSAFRGARGEAFF.

The genes are TRBV9 and TRBJ2-2; maybe TRBD2 (6 bases). CDR3 size: 16 residues. The V and J ends lost 0 bases and 5 bases respectively, with 14 bases between them. CDR1 and CDR2 (germline): SGDLS, YYNGEE. For the CDR3, the DNA is TGTGCCAGCAGCGTAGATGGAGGGCCAAGGACCGGGGAGCTGTTTTTT. Its protein product is CASSVDGGPRTGELFF.

CDR3 region: CSVEDMGGTSSYEQYF. The CDR3 DNA reads TGCAGCGTTGAAGATATGGGTGGCACGTCCTCCTACGAGCAGTACTTC. The rearrangement links TRBV29-1 to TRBJ2-7; D gene uncertain. The germline V gene has CDR1 SQVTM and CDR2 ANQGSEA. This CDR3 has 16 residues. Trimming took 0 bases from V and 0 from J, leaving 15 bases between them.

The chain couples TRBV21-1 to TRBJ2-5; the DNA was not compared with TRBD1, the D call given in the table. TRBV21-1 is a pseudogene. The CDR3 is made up of 14 amino acids. CDR3 in amino acids: CASSKLHRGKTRYF. The CDR3 DNA follows: TGTGCCAGCAGCAAGCTTCACAGGGGCAAGACCCGGTACTTC.

The chain links TRBV7-2 to TRBJ2-1; 14 bases align to TRBD2. Germline trimming cut 4 bases from V and 2 bases from J; bases unmatched to any gene: 7. Germline values: CDR1 SGHTA, CDR2 FQGNSA. There are 18 residues in the CDR3. The CDR3 region is CASSYLTGLAGAYNEQFF. CDR3 coding DNA: TGTGCCAGCAGCTACCTCACGGGACTAGCGGGGGCCTACAATGAGCAGTTCTTC.

This clone was seen a single time. V usage is TRBV7-2 and J usage is TRBJ2-7; tentative D call: TRBD1 (5 bases). The germline V gene has CDR1 SGHTA and CDR2 FQGNSA. V lost 2 bases, J lost 7 bases, and 21 bases lay in between. This CDR3 is built from 16 residues. CDR3 loop: CASSLFSATAPKEQYF. CDR3 sequence (DNA): TGTGCCAGCAGCTTATTTAGTGCGACAGCCCCTAAAGAGCAGTACTTC.

The chain couples TRBV11-2 to TRBJ1-2; 9 bases line up with TRBD1. CDR1 is SGHAT and CDR2 is FQNNGV in the germline V gene. The CDR3 has 15 residues. V shed 5 bases, J shed 4 bases, and the junction held 8 bases outside the gene matches. The DNA of the CDR3 is TGTGCCAGCAGCGCTCGGACAGGGGTTGGCTATGGCTACACCTTC. It codes for CASSARTGVGYGYTF. Based on the CDR3 plus reference TRBV11-2 and TRBJ1-2, the full variable domain is EAGVAQSPRYKIIEKRQSVAFWCNPISGHATLYWYQQILGQGPKLLIQFQNNGVVDDSQLPKDRFSAERLKGVDSTLKIQPAKLEDSAVYLCASSARTGVGYGYTFGSGTRLTVV.

This chain uses TRBV29-1 with TRBJ2-7; TRBD1 might be the D (6 bases). V shed 3 bases and J shed 2 bases, with 14 bases lying between them. Looked up from germline, CDR1 is SQVTM and CDR2 is ANQGSEA. The CDR3 covers 14 residues. Here the CDR3 reads CSVDSPGDTYEQYF. The CDR3 coding sequence is TGCAGCGTTGATTCGCCAGGGGACACCTACGAGCAGTACTTC.

The gene calls are TRBV29-1 and TRBJ1-2, with a possible D match to TRBD1 (5 bases). This CDR3 has 12 residues. Germline assignment: CDR1 SQVTM and CDR2 ANQGSEA. The V end was cut by 6 bases, the J end by 4 bases, with 12 bases between. The DNA for the CDR3 is TGCAGCGTGGGGGATTTGGGCTATGGCTACACCTTC. As protein: CSVGDLGYGYTF.